A selection of T cell receptor beta chains follows, all from one sample in a study of T cells in Graves' hyperthyroidism and ophthalmopathy. TCRdb re-called the multiplex PCR reads through MiXCR, storing one row per CDR3 protein. The sample shows around 600,000 distinct CDR3 sequences, around 15% of them seen only once. The sample comprised blood. Receptor source: a woman in her 40s with Graves' ophthalmopathy. Each CDR3 is given with its conserved first and last residue. The D gene is left open where the match is weak. Where a row states a size, it is once, few, many or the class of an expanded clone; other rows omit it.

>TRBD1|-|TRBV10-3|TRBJ1-5
TGTGCCATCAGTGAGGATGGACAGGCGCCCAATCAGCCCCAGCATTTT
CAISEDGQAPNQPQHF
>-|-|TRBV7-2|TRBJ2-5
TGTGCCAGCACCATAGGGGCTCAAGAGACCCAGTACTTC
CASTIGAQETQYF
>-|many|TRBV5-1|TRBJ1-1
TGCGCCAGCAGCCCCGAACCAGGGAAAACTGAAGCTTTCTTT
CASSPEPGKTEAFF
>-|many|TRBV27|TRBJ1-5
TGTGCCAGCAGTTTGGCCCTCGAGAGTCAGCCCCAGCATTTT
CASSLALESQPQHF
>-|few|TRBV27|TRBJ1-4
TGTGCCAGCAGTTCAACCTCGTCAGGGGAAAAACTGTTTTTT
CASSSTSSGEKLFF
>-|many|TRBV10-3|TRBJ1-5
TGTGCCATCAGTGAGTCATATCAGCCCCAGCATTTT
CAISESYQPQHF
>-|-|TRBV10-3|TRBJ2-7
TGTGCCACCGGGGCAGGACATTCCTACGAGCAGTACTTC
CATGAGHSYEQYF
>TRBD1|many|TRBV12-3/TRBV12-4|TRBJ2-7
TGTGCCAGCAGGGACAGGGGTACCTACGAGCAGTACTTC
CASRDRGTYEQYF
>-|-|TRBV19|TRBJ2-1
TGTGCCAGTAGTATAACGGGGAGTTTGGCCTACAATGAGCAGTTCTTC
CASSITGSLAYNEQFF
>-|-|TRBV5-6|TRBJ2-1
TGTGCCAGCAGCTCCGCGACTAGGGGGTTCTACAATGAGCAGTTCTTC
CASSSATRGFYNEQFF
>-|-|TRBV12-3/TRBV12-4|TRBJ2-6
TGTGCCAGCAGTTTTCCGGGGGTCCCTGGGGCCAACGTCCCGACTTTC
CASSFPGVPGANVPTF
>-|few|TRBV29-1|TRBJ1-2
TGCAGCGTTAGAGCCAATGATGGCTACACCTTC
CSVRANDGYTF
>-|-|TRBV2|TRBJ2-3
TGTGCCAGCAGTGAAGCCCCCTCTGTTACGCAGTATTTT
CASSEAPSVTQYF
>-|many|TRBV30|TRBJ2-7
TGTGCCTGGAGTTCCAACTACGAGCAGTACTTC
CAWSSNYEQYF
>TRBD2|many|TRBV5-5|TRBJ2-1
TGTGCCAGCAGTAGTATAGCGGGAGAAGTTTATGAGCAGTTCTTC
CASSSIAGEVYEQFF
>TRBD2|many|TRBV2|TRBJ2-7
TGTGCCAGCAGCCTGCCTAGCGGGGGTACCTACGAGCAGTACTTC
CASSLPSGGTYEQYF
>TRBD2|many|TRBV6-1|TRBJ2-1
TGTGCCAGCAGCCTACTAGCGGGATTCGGAAGCTCCTACAATGAGCAGTTCTTC
CASSLLAGFGSSYNEQFF
>TRBD1|-|TRBV6-2/TRBV6-3|TRBJ1-1
TGTGCCAGCAGGCCCGGGACAGGGGGCGCATTGAACACTGAAGCTTTCTTT
CASRPGTGGALNTEAFF
>-|many|TRBV18|TRBJ1-1
TGTGCCAGCTCACGCGGAGGAACGGTGAACACTGAAGCTTTCTTT
CASSRGGTVNTEAFF
>-|many|TRBV18|TRBJ1-2
TGTGCCAGCTCACCAACAACGGGGGCTTTTGGCTACACCTTC
CASSPTTGAFGYTF
>-|-|TRBV15|TRBJ1-2
TGTGCCACCAGCAGAGAAGGGCAGGGAACGGGGGCGTCCATCCGCACCTTC
CATSREGQGTGASIRTF
>-|many|TRBV7-8|TRBJ1-5
TGTGCCAGCAGCTTAATCGGAGGGGACCAGCCCCAGCATTTT
CASSLIGGDQPQHF
>-|once|TRBV5-4|TRBJ2-3
TGTGCCGCCAGCAGCTTGAGGGACTTCTCTGCAGATACGCAGTATTTT
CAASSLRDFSADTQYF
>-|many|TRBV30|TRBJ2-3
TGTGCCTGGAGTGGCACCCCGGTGGATACGCAGTATTTT
CAWSGTPVDTQYF
>TRBD2|-|TRBV7-2|TRBJ2-1
TGTGCCAGCAGCCTAAGGTCCGGGACTAGCAGTGAGCAGTTCTTC
CASSLRSGTSSEQFF
>-|many|TRBV10-3|TRBJ2-7
TGTGCCATCAGTGAGACAGGGAGGATCCACGAGCAGTACTTC
CAISETGRIHEQYF
>-|many|TRBV11-2|TRBJ2-7
TGTGCCAGCAGCAAAGTATACGAGCAGTACTTC
CASSKVYEQYF
>-|-|TRBV14|TRBJ1-2
TGTGCCAGCAGCCAACAGGGAGTAGATGGCTACACCTTC
CASSQQGVDGYTF
>TRBD2|few|TRBV6-2/TRBV6-3|TRBJ2-7
TGTGCCAGCAGTAGAAGACTAGCGGGGGGCCGGGGCCTTTACGAGCAGTACTTC
CASSRRLAGGRGLYEQYF
>-|-|TRBV9|TRBJ1-1
TGTGCCAGCAGCGTTTTGGCGGGGGGGACCACTGAAGCTTTCTTT
CASSVLAGGTTEAFF
>TRBD2|many|TRBV3-1|TRBJ2-7
TGTGCCAGCAGCCCCCACCAGGCTAGCGGGAGTCGAGAGCAGTACTTC
CASSPHQASGSREQYF
>-|-|TRBV20-1|TRBJ2-7
TGCAGTGCTTCAAGCCCGACCTACGAGCAGTACTTC
CSASSPTYEQYF
>-|-|TRBV7-2|TRBJ1-2
TGTGCCAGCAGCTTAGACACCCAGGGAGTTGGCTACACCTTC
CASSLDTQGVGYTF
>-|many|TRBV5-1|TRBJ1-4
TGCGCCAGCAGCCAGTTTGGGGTGTGGGAAAAACTGTTTTTT
CASSQFGVWEKLFF
>TRBD1|many|TRBV20-1|TRBJ1-2
TGCAGTGCTGCAGGACAGGGCTATGGCTACACCTTC
CSAAGQGYGYTF
>-|many|TRBV2|TRBJ2-3
TGTGCCAGCACCAACGGGGCAGTTAGGAGCACAGATACGCAGTATTTT
CASTNGAVRSTDTQYF
>TRBD2|many|TRBV5-1|TRBJ2-1
TGCGCCAGCAGCTTGGTTACTAGCGGGAAGGGCGATGAGCAGTTCTTC
CASSLVTSGKGDEQFF
>TRBD2|many|TRBV28|TRBJ2-2
TGTGCCAGCAGTTTAGGACTAGCTTCCGGGGAGCTGTTTTTT
CASSLGLASGELFF
>-|-|TRBV29-1|TRBJ1-3
TGCAGCGTTGCTGACAGGAAGGAAGGTGGAAACACCATATATTTT
CSVADRKEGGNTIYF
>TRBD2|many|TRBV6-2/TRBV6-3|TRBJ2-1
TGTGCCAGCAGCCATCAACTTCCCGGGACTAGCAATGAGCAGTTCTTC
CASSHQLPGTSNEQFF
>-|many|TRBV6-1|TRBJ2-2
TGTGCCAGCATTACGGGGGCGGCCGAGGTCGCCGGGGAGCTGTTTTTT
CASITGAAEVAGELFF
>-|many|TRBV10-3|TRBJ1-5
TGTGCCATCAGTGACAGTAGCAATCAGCCCCAGCATTTT
CAISDSSNQPQHF
>-|few|TRBV30|TRBJ2-2
TGTGCCTGGAATGAGGGAATCTACACCGGGGAGCTGTTTTTT
CAWNEGIYTGELFF
>-|few|TRBV28|TRBJ2-7
TGTGCCAGCAGTTTAAGGTACCACACCTACGAGCAGTACTTC
CASSLRYHTYEQYF
>-|-|TRBV6-1|TRBJ1-1
TGTGCCAGCAAAAACTCGGGGTTAGGGAACACTGAAGCTTTCTTT
CASKNSGLGNTEAFF
>TRBD1|-|TRBV12-3/TRBV12-4|TRBJ2-4
TGTGCCAGCAGCCCTCCTTGGAAGGACAGGGGGAAAAACATTCAGTACTTC
CASSPPWKDRGKNIQYF
>TRBD2|few|TRBV5-1|TRBJ2-7
TGCGCCAGCAGCTTTGGCGGGAGGGCCTACGAGCAGTACTTC
CASSFGGRAYEQYF
>TRBD2|many|TRBV28|TRBJ2-5
TGTGCCAGCAGTCCAGTAACGGGACTAGCGGGACATCCCACCGGTACCCAGTACTTC
CASSPVTGLAGHPTGTQYF
>-|few|TRBV27|TRBJ1-1
TGTGCCAGCAGTGGAGGGGGGGCCACTGAAGCTTTCTTT
CASSGGGATEAFF
>TRBD1|many|TRBV12-3/TRBV12-4|TRBJ1-1
TGTGCCAGCAGTCCGACAGGGTACACTGAAGCTTTCTTT
CASSPTGYTEAFF
>TRBD2|-|TRBV6-1|TRBJ2-1
TGTGCCAGCAGTCGGACTAGTTATGAGCAGTTCTTC
CASSRTSYEQFF
>-|many|TRBV3-1|TRBJ1-5
TGTGCCAGCAGCCAAGATAGGGCAGGGCCCCAGCATTTT
CASSQDRAGPQHF
>TRBD2|-|TRBV6-5|TRBJ2-5
TGTGCCAGCACTTACAGGGGACTAGCGGGATCAGAGACCCAGTACTTC
CASTYRGLAGSETQYF
>-|many|TRBV12-3/TRBV12-4|TRBJ2-3
TGTGCCAGCAGTTTCGGTGGTTACCCCCCGTCCAGCACAGATACGCAGTATTTT
CASSFGGYPPSSTDTQYF